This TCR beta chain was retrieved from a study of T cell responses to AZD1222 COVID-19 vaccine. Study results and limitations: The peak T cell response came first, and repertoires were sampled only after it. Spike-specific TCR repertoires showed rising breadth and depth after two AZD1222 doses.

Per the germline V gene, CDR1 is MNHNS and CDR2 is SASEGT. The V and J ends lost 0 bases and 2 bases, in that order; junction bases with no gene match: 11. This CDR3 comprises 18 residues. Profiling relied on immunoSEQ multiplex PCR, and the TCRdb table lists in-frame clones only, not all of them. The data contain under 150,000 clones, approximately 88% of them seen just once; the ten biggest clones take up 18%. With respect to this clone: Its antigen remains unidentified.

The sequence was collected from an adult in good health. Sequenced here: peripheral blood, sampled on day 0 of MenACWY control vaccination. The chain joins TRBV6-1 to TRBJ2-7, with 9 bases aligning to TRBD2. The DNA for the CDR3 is TGTGCCAGCAGTGAAGCGTGGGTGGCGGGAGGGCCCCCCTACGAGCAGTACTTC. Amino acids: CASSEAWVAGGPPYEQYF.